This passage covers 14 T cell receptor beta chains from one sample sequenced in a study of blood T cell repertoires in COVID-19. Clones were sequenced by immunoSEQ multiplex PCR, and TCRdb holds only the in-frame ones, with some missing. Of 200,000 to 300,000 clones listed, 85% to 90% are singletons. Material: peripheral blood. The receptors originated from a woman aged 40 to 49 with acute or convalescent COVID-19.

This clone has more than one count but fewer than ten. This rearrangement joins TRBV29-1 to TRBJ1-4; a weak D match, TRBD1 (5 bases). The CDR3 contains 13 residues. The V gene's germline CDR1 is SQVTM and CDR2 ANQGSEA. V shed 7 bases and J shed 1 base, with 10 bases lying between them. CDR3 protein: CSASRGTNEKLFF. CDR3 bases: TGCAGCGCTTCAAGGGGAACTAATGAAAAACTGTTTTTT.

The chain uses TRBV6-6 and TRBJ2-2; no reliable D call. V lost 0 bases to trimming and J lost 6 bases, with 14 bases between them. Looked up from germline, CDR1 is MNHNY and CDR2 is SVGAGI (reference sequence). The CDR3 length is 16 residues. Here the CDR3 DNA reads TGTGCCAGCAGTTACTCCCTCAGCGACCCCCCCGGGGAGCTGTTTTTT. Its protein is CASSYSLSDPPGELFF.

V and J are TRBV18 and TRBJ1-1; 7 bases match TRBD1. The length of the CDR3 is 12 residues. Germline CDR1 reads KGHSH; CDR2 reads LQKENI. V lost 4 bases, J lost 8 bases, and 4 bases stayed unmatched. This CDR3 reads CASSQGAWEAFF. Written as DNA, the CDR3 is TGTGCCAGCTCACAGGGGGCTTGGGAAGCTTTCTTT.

This chain links TRBV5-1 with TRBJ2-1; D possibly corresponds to TRBD2 (5 bases). CDR1 SGHRS and CDR2 YFSETQ come from the germline V gene. The CDR3 has 14 amino acids. Trimming took off 1 base at V and 7 bases at J, with 12 bases between the two ends. The CDR3 DNA follows: TGCGCCAGCAGCTTGCCACAGAGGGTGAATGAGCAGTTCTTC. Its translation is CASSLPQRVNEQFF.

The chain recombines TRBV19 with TRBJ2-2, with a weak D call TRBD2 (5 bases). Trimming left V 3 bases short and J 6 bases short, with 23 bases between. Germline V lookup: CDR1 LNHDA, CDR2 SQIVND (reference sequence). This CDR3 comprises 18 residues. CDR3 in amino acids: CASSMDYSFGESSGELFF. The CDR3, as DNA: TGTGCCAGTAGTATGGATTATAGCTTTGGGGAGAGCTCCGGGGAGCTGTTTTTT.

The chain carries TRBV20-1 and TRBJ2-3; D is unclear. The CDR3 contains 11 residues. Germline V gene data show CDR1 as DFQATT and CDR2 as SNEGSKA (reference sequence). V was trimmed by 7 bases and J by 6 bases, leaving 11 bases between them. The CDR3 region is CSVPFLDTQYF. DNA for the CDR3: TGCAGTGTCCCGTTTTTGGATACGCAGTATTTT.

The rearrangement joins TRBV5-6 to TRBJ1-4; D gene uncertain. Germline V CDR1 and CDR2: SGHDT, YYEEEE. The CDR3 consists of 13 residues. Trimming took off 1 base at V and 8 bases at J, with 9 bases between the two ends. CDR3 bases: TGTGCCAGCAGCTTGTTCCAAGCGGAAAAACTGTTTTTT. This translates into CASSLFQAEKLFF.

The chain carries TRBV6-5 and TRBJ1-5; the D gene is possibly TRBD1 (6 bases). The V gene's germline CDR1 is MNHEY and CDR2 SVGAGI. V lost 6 bases, J lost 1 base, and 10 bases lay in between. There are 14 residues in the CDR3. The CDR3 loop is CASSYGQSNQPQHF. The CDR3 DNA reads as TGTGCCAGCAGCTACGGACAGAGCAATCAGCCCCAGCATTTT.

The V gene is TRBV10-3, the J gene TRBJ2-7, with 9 bases lining up with TRBD1. The CDR3 is made up of 13 amino acids. J gave up 0 bases and V 8 bases, and 2 bases lay outside the gene matches. In germline, CDR1 is ENHRY, CDR2 SYGVKD. The CDR3: CAISGQGSYEQYV. The CDR3, as DNA: TGTGCCATCTCGGGACAGGGCTCCTACGAGCAGTACGTC.

The CDR3 loop reads CASSLGGTGQKLFF. The CDR3 DNA follows: TGTGCCAGCAGCTTGGGGGGAACAGGCCAGAAGCTTTTCTTT. V gene TRBV11-2 combines with J gene TRBJ1-1; a possible D gene is TRBD1 (5 bases). Germline CDR1 SGHAT, CDR2 FQNNGV. Trimming removed 3 bases at V and 13 bases at J, with 21 bases between. The CDR3 consists of 14 residues.

J is TRBJ2-7 and V is TRBV19; the D gene is possibly TRBD2 (6 bases). This CDR3 is 13 amino acids long. CDR1 and CDR2 from the germline V gene are LNHDA and SQIVND (reference sequence). V was clipped by 3 bases and J by 5 bases, with 11 bases between them. For the CDR3, the DNA is TGTGCCAGTAGTATCTCGGCGGGGAACGAGCAGTACGTC. This gives the protein CASSISAGNEQYV.

V is TRBV11-2 and J is TRBJ2-1, with 7 positions matching TRBD1. The germline V gene encodes CDR1 SGHAT and CDR2 FQNNGV. CDR3 length equals 14 residues. Trimming at V came to 7 bases and at J to 11 bases, leaving 14 bases not matched to a gene. Here the CDR3 reads CASMGTASSSQQFF. The CDR3 DNA reads TGTGCCAGCATGGGGACAGCCTCCTCGTCGCAGCAGTTCTTC.

The V gene is TRBV12-3 or TRBV12-4, the J gene TRBJ1-5; D is unclear. CDR3 length: 13 amino acids. Trimming took 2 bases from V and 4 from J, leaving 6 bases between them. The chain's CDR3 is CASSLFLNQPQHF. The CDR3 region has the DNA TGTGCCAGCAGTTTATTCCTTAATCAGCCCCAGCATTTT.

The DNA of the CDR3 is TGCGCCAGCAGCTTGGCCAGGGGTGGGGCCAACGTCCTGACTTTC. Protein product: CASSLARGGANVLTF. The chain links TRBV5-1 to TRBJ2-6, with a weak D call TRBD1 (6 bases). Germline CDR1 reads SGHRS; CDR2 reads YFSETQ. V lost 0 bases, J lost 3 bases, and 7 bases lay in between. CDR3 length: 15 amino acids.